The rows below give T cell receptor beta chains drawn from one sample of a study of glioma-infiltrating T cells. TCRdb re-called the multiplex PCR reads with MiXCR, one entry per CDR3 protein. The table records 100,000 to 150,000 distinct CDR3 sequences, about 23% of them present only once. The sequencing sample was made of glioma tissue, nonneoplastic brain tissue, or PBMCs (not recorded which). These receptors originate from a human donor with low-grade glioma or glioblastoma, undergoing nonglioma brain surgery, or in good health (not recorded which). Both conserved end residues are part of each CDR3. The D gene is left open where the match is weak. Clone size, where shown, is once, few, many, or a class for clones that have expanded.

d_call: .
j_call: TRBJ1-4
v_call: TRBV5-1
clone_size: .
cdr3_aa: CASSLIGGGEKLFF
cdr3_nt: TGCGCCAGCAGCTTGATTGGAGGCGGCGAAAAACTGTTTTTT

d_call: .
j_call: TRBJ1-2
v_call: TRBV15
clone_size: many
cdr3_aa: CATSSGRQYYGYTF
cdr3_nt: TGTGCCACCAGCAGCGGCCGACAATACTATGGCTACACCTTC

d_call: .
j_call: TRBJ2-7
v_call: TRBV19
clone_size: .
cdr3_aa: CATTDVIYEQYF
cdr3_nt: TGTGCCACCACGGACGTTATCTACGAGCAGTACTTC

d_call: .
j_call: TRBJ1-1
v_call: TRBV20-1
clone_size: many
cdr3_aa: CSARDSGGGTEAFF
cdr3_nt: TGCAGTGCTAGAGATTCGGGGGGGGGAACTGAAGCTTTCTTT

d_call: .
j_call: TRBJ1-1
v_call: TRBV5-1
clone_size: few
cdr3_aa: CASSSTSQQGMNTEAFF
cdr3_nt: TGCGCCAGCAGTTCTACTTCTCAACAGGGAATGAACACTGAAGCTTTCTTT

d_call: TRBD2
j_call: TRBJ2-1
v_call: TRBV5-1
clone_size: .
cdr3_aa: CASSLGAGGSYNEQFF
cdr3_nt: TGCGCCAGCAGCTTGGGGGCGGGGGGCTCCTACAATGAGCAGTTCTTC

d_call: .
j_call: TRBJ2-5
v_call: TRBV6-6
clone_size: .
cdr3_aa: CASSYSPLPSGSETKYF
cdr3_nt: TGTGCCAGCAGTTACTCACCGTTACCAAGTGGTTCGGAGACCAAGTACTTC

d_call: TRBD2
j_call: TRBJ2-1
v_call: TRBV6-1
clone_size: many
cdr3_aa: CASTSGTSYNNEQFF
cdr3_nt: TGTGCCAGCACCTCCGGGACTAGCTATAACAATGAGCAGTTCTTC

d_call: .
j_call: TRBJ2-7
v_call: TRBV12-3/TRBV12-4
clone_size: few
cdr3_aa: CASSWTTATYEQYF
cdr3_nt: TGTGCCAGCAGTTGGACAACCGCCACCTACGAGCAGTACTTC

d_call: TRBD2
j_call: TRBJ2-1
v_call: TRBV4-2
clone_size: many
cdr3_aa: CASSQDYRASGNNEQFF
cdr3_nt: TGTGCCAGCAGCCAAGATTATAGGGCTAGCGGTAACAATGAGCAGTTCTTC

d_call: .
j_call: TRBJ2-7
v_call: TRBV20-1
clone_size: many
cdr3_aa: CSARDPGLEYEQYF
cdr3_nt: TGCAGTGCTAGAGACCCGGGACTTGAATACGAGCAGTACTTC

d_call: .
j_call: TRBJ1-1
v_call: TRBV10-3
clone_size: many
cdr3_aa: CAIRGGWNTEAFF
cdr3_nt: TGTGCCATCAGGGGAGGATGGAACACTGAAGCTTTCTTT

d_call: .
j_call: TRBJ1-1
v_call: TRBV7-9
clone_size: many
cdr3_aa: CASSLDILNTEAFF
cdr3_nt: TGTGCCAGCAGCTTAGATATTTTGAACACTGAAGCTTTCTTT

d_call: TRBD1
j_call: TRBJ2-7
v_call: TRBV19
clone_size: many
cdr3_aa: CASSPGQYSYEQYF
cdr3_nt: TGTGCCAGTAGTCCGGGACAGTACTCCTACGAGCAGTACTTC

d_call: .
j_call: TRBJ2-6
v_call: TRBV27
clone_size: many
cdr3_aa: CASSLDPSGANVLTF
cdr3_nt: TGTGCCAGCAGTTTAGACCCCTCTGGGGCCAACGTCCTGACTTTC

d_call: .
j_call: TRBJ1-5
v_call: TRBV7-2
clone_size: many
cdr3_aa: CASTRPGQPQHF
cdr3_nt: TGTGCCAGCACCCGACCCGGTCAGCCCCAGCATTTT

d_call: .
j_call: TRBJ1-2
v_call: TRBV5-1
clone_size: .
cdr3_aa: CASSETNYGYTF
cdr3_nt: TGCGCCAGCAGTGAGACAAACTATGGCTACACCTTC

d_call: .
j_call: TRBJ2-6
v_call: TRBV10-3
clone_size: .
cdr3_aa: CAISEFEFSGANVLTF
cdr3_nt: TGTGCCATCAGTGAGTTTGAGTTCTCTGGGGCCAACGTCCTGACTTTC

d_call: .
j_call: TRBJ1-4
v_call: TRBV27
clone_size: many
cdr3_aa: CASSLTVGLGEKLFF
cdr3_nt: TGTGCCAGCAGTTTGACGGTGGGACTAGGTGAAAAACTGTTTTTT

d_call: TRBD1
j_call: TRBJ1-1
v_call: TRBV4-1
clone_size: many
cdr3_aa: CASSHRDRAILKEAFF
cdr3_nt: TGCGCCAGCAGCCACAGGGACAGGGCCATTCTAAAAGAAGCTTTCTTT

d_call: TRBD2
j_call: TRBJ2-5
v_call: TRBV20-1
clone_size: many
cdr3_aa: CSARELAGGPQETQYF
cdr3_nt: TGCAGTGCTAGGGAACTAGCGGGAGGACCCCAAGAGACCCAGTACTTC

d_call: TRBD1
j_call: TRBJ1-2
v_call: TRBV18
clone_size: .
cdr3_aa: CASSPGTGEKHGYTF
cdr3_nt: TGTGCCAGCTCACCAGGGACAGGGGAGAAGCATGGCTACACCTTC

d_call: TRBD2
j_call: TRBJ2-7
v_call: TRBV20-1
clone_size: many
cdr3_aa: CSARGSGIYEQYF
cdr3_nt: TGCAGTGCTAGAGGTAGCGGGATATACGAGCAGTACTTC

d_call: .
j_call: TRBJ2-7
v_call: TRBV20-1
clone_size: many
cdr3_aa: CSAPVGHFYEQYF
cdr3_nt: TGCAGTGCCCCAGTGGGGCATTTCTACGAGCAGTACTTC

d_call: .
j_call: TRBJ1-6
v_call: TRBV6-1
clone_size: many
cdr3_aa: CASNFSPASPLHF
cdr3_nt: TGTGCCAGCAATTTTTCGCCGGCTTCACCCCTCCACTTT

d_call: TRBD2
j_call: TRBJ2-7
v_call: TRBV7-9
clone_size: many
cdr3_aa: CASSSNRAGDYEQYF
cdr3_nt: TGTGCCAGCAGCTCAAATAGAGCGGGGGACTACGAGCAGTACTTC

d_call: TRBD1
j_call: TRBJ1-1
v_call: TRBV19
clone_size: many
cdr3_aa: CASSTGQENTEAFF
cdr3_nt: TGTGCCAGTAGTACGGGACAGGAGAACACTGAAGCTTTCTTT

d_call: .
j_call: TRBJ2-7
v_call: TRBV4-2
clone_size: many
cdr3_aa: CASSQILKYEQYF
cdr3_nt: TGTGCCAGCAGCCAGATTCTTAAGTACGAGCAGTACTTC

d_call: .
j_call: TRBJ2-5
v_call: TRBV19
clone_size: few
cdr3_aa: CASSQENQETQYF
cdr3_nt: TGTGCCAGTAGCCAAGAAAACCAAGAGACCCAGTACTTC

d_call: .
j_call: TRBJ2-5
v_call: TRBV12-3/TRBV12-4
clone_size: .
cdr3_aa: CASILARLVDETQYF
cdr3_nt: TGTGCCAGCATTTTAGCCCGGCTAGTCGATGAGACCCAGTACTTC

d_call: TRBD1
j_call: TRBJ2-7
v_call: TRBV19
clone_size: .
cdr3_aa: CATRGTGRPNSYEQYF
cdr3_nt: TGTGCCACTAGGGGGACAGGTCGACCCAACTCCTACGAGCAGTACTTC

d_call: .
j_call: TRBJ1-5
v_call: TRBV19
clone_size: many
cdr3_aa: CASSIIGRRDQPQHF
cdr3_nt: TGTGCCAGTAGTATAATTGGTCGCAGAGATCAGCCCCAGCATTTT

d_call: .
j_call: TRBJ2-7
v_call: TRBV7-6
clone_size: many
cdr3_aa: CASSLDLSGTYEQYF
cdr3_nt: TGTGCCAGCAGCTTAGATCTTTCCGGAACCTACGAGCAGTACTTC